This passage covers 7 T cell receptor beta chains from one sample sequenced in a study of T cell responses to AZD1222 COVID-19 vaccine. Generated by immunoSEQ multiplex PCR, the TCRdb table keeps only in-frame clones and is missing some. The sample lists over 100,000 clones; 87% were seen once. Source: peripheral blood, taken 28 days after the second AZD1222 dose. These receptors originate from an adult who received the AZD1222 COVID-19 vaccine.

The chain is built from TRBV7-8 and TRBJ1-1; no reliable D call. V was cut by 4 bases and J by 5 bases, with 11 bases left in between. This CDR3 has 13 residues. Germline assignment: CDR1 SGHVS and CDR2 FQNEAQ. The CDR3 loop is CASSSNQRTEAFF. As DNA, the CDR3 is TGTGCCAGCAGCTCAAACCAAAGGACTGAAGCTTTCTTT.

The rearrangement uses TRBV27 and TRBJ1-6; D is unclear. The CDR3 runs to 15 residues. Germline assignment: CDR1 MNHEY and CDR2 SMNVEV (reference sequence). V was pared by 2 bases and J by 7 bases, with 12 bases between. Here the CDR3 DNA reads TGTGCCAGCAGTTTAGCGGGCACCGGGAATTCACCCCTCCACTTT. This codes for CASSLAGTGNSPLHF.

This clone was counted a few times. V usage is TRBV10-3 and J usage is TRBJ2-7; 7 bases fit TRBD2. The CDR3 loop spans 14 amino acids. Trimming at V came to 3 bases and at J to 6 bases, leaving 8 bases not matched to a gene. In germline, CDR1 is ENHRY, CDR2 SYGVKD. CDR3 DNA sequence: TGTGCCATCAGTGACGAGCGGGACGATGTCGAGCAGTACTTC. Translated: CAISDERDDVEQYF.

V gene TRBV19 combines with J gene TRBJ2-2; D uncertain. This CDR3 has 12 amino acids. V was trimmed by 7 bases and J by 1 base, leaving 4 bases between them. Looked up from germline, CDR1 is LNHDA and CDR2 is SQIVND (reference sequence). CDR3 in DNA: TGTGCCAGTAAAAAGAACACCGGGGAGCTGTTTTTT. Its translation is CASKKNTGELFF.

The chain has TRBV28 and TRBJ1-5; 7 bases are a match to TRBD1. The ends lost 3 bases at V and 4 bases at J; junction bases unmatched: 6. The germline gives CDR1 MDHEN, CDR2 SYDVKM. The CDR3 is 15 amino acids. CDR3 protein: CASSFYRGGNQPQHF. CDR3 nucleotides: TGTGCCAGCAGTTTTTACAGGGGTGGTAATCAGCCCCAGCATTTT. Complete variable domain (other parts from reference TRBV28 and TRBJ1-5): DVKVTQSSRYLVKRTGEKVFLECVQDMDHENMFWYRQDPGLGLRLIYFSYDVKMKEKGDIPEGYSVSREKKERFSLILESASTNQTSMYLCASSFYRGGNQPQHFGDGTRLSIL.

The count of this clone is one. V gene TRBV9 combines with J gene TRBJ2-3; 9 bases agree with TRBD1. The CDR3 consists of 16 residues. V lost 2 bases, J lost 0 bases, and 4 bases stayed unmatched. CDR1 is SGDLS, CDR2 YYNGEE, per germline. The CDR3 nucleotides read TGTGCCAGCAGCGTCGGGACAGGGTCTAGCACAGATACGCAGTATTTT. Its protein is CASSVGTGSSTDTQYF.

The J gene is TRBJ1-2, the V gene TRBV6-5; tentative D call: TRBD1 (5 bases). The V gene's germline CDR1 is MNHEY and CDR2 SVGAGI. V was pared by 4 bases and J by 8 bases, with 17 bases between. The CDR3 sequence is 14 residues long. The CDR3 sequence: CASSSAGRPFGYTF. The DNA of the CDR3 is TGTGCCAGCAGTTCCGCGGGACGGCCCTTCGGCTACACCTTC.